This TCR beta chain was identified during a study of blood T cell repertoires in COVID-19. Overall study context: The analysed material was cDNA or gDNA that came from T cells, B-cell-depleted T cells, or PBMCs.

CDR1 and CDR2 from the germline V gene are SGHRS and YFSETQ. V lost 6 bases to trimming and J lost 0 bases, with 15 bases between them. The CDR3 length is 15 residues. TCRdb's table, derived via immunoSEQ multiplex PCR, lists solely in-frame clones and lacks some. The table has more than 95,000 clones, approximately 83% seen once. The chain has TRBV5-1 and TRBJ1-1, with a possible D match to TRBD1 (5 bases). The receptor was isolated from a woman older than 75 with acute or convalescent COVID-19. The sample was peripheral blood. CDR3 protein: CASTDMGLMNTEAFF. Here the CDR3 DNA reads TGCGCCAGCACCGACATGGGGCTGATGAACACTGAAGCTTTCTTT. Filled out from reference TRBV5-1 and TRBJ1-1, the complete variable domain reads KAGVTQTPRYLIKTRGQQVTLSCSPISGHRSVSWYQQTPGQGLQFLFEYFSETQRNKGNFPGRFSGRQFSNSRSEMNVSTLELGDSALYLCASTDMGLMNTEAFFGQGTRLTVV.